What follows are 17 T cell receptor beta chains derived from one specimen sequenced in a study of beta chain features in type 1 diabetes. Every bit of the isolated RNA underwent reverse transcription, so sequencing read expressed TCRB transcripts. Using immunoSEQ multiplex PCR, the repertoire was profiled, and TCRdb retains in-frame clones only, with some absent. Among about half a million clones listed, roughly 11% were seen once. The sample consisted of naive CD4+ T cells from blood. Receptors were obtained from a woman aged 18-30 years in good health.

This clone was found a few times. The chain employs TRBV5-4 and TRBJ2-1; the D gene is possibly TRBD1 (6 bases). Trimming took off 9 bases at V and 5 bases at J, with 15 bases between the two ends. The CDR3 has 13 residues. Germline values: CDR1 SGHNT, CDR2 YYREEE (reference sequence). The CDR3 DNA is TGTGCCATCCAACTCAGGGGAAACAATGAGCAGTTCTTC. This gives the protein CAIQLRGNNEQFF.

In this sample, this clone turned up a few times. This chain connects TRBV5-1 to TRBJ2-3; tentatively, D is TRBD1 or TRBD2 (6 bases each). The V end lost 4 bases, the J end lost 2 bases, and 14 bases lay between the germline ends. The germline CDR1 and CDR2 sequences are SGHRS and YFSETQ. CDR3 length: 15 residues. DNA for the CDR3: TGCGCCAGCAGCGTGGGGGGCGCCGACACAGATACGCAGTATTTT. Protein product: CASSVGGADTDTQYF.

This clone was counted a few times. CDR3 region: CASSRTTTSYNEQFF. Written as DNA, the CDR3 is TGCGCCAGCAGTCGAACCACTACCTCCTACAATGAGCAGTTCTTC. The chain recombines TRBV4-3 with TRBJ2-1; D is ambiguous. This CDR3 has 15 amino acids. The V gene's germline CDR1 is LGHNA and CDR2 YSLEER. V gave up 6 bases and J gave up 0 bases, with 12 bases separating them.

The chain is built from TRBV30 and TRBJ2-7; 7 bases line up with TRBD1. Trimming took 0 bases from V and 3 from J; bases not matched to a gene: 2. This CDR3 spans 13 amino acids. Germline V CDR1 and CDR2: GTSNPN, SVGIG (reference sequence). CDR3 bases: TGTGCCTGGAGTGTGGACAGGAGCTACGAGCAGTACTTC. The encoded protein is CAWSVDRSYEQYF.

The rearrangement links TRBV4-2 to TRBJ1-2; perhaps TRBD1 as D (6 bases). Trimming cost V 4 bases and J 1 base, with 13 bases left between them. There are 15 residues in the CDR3. CDR1 is LGHNA and CDR2 is YNFKEQ in the germline V gene. The CDR3: CASSLRRGHNYGYTF. CDR3 DNA: TGTGCCAGCAGCCTCCGCAGGGGCCATAACTATGGCTACACCTTC.

This clone was seen more than once but under ten times. The chain links TRBV5-6 to TRBJ2-7, with D hard to call. V was trimmed by 4 bases and J by 3 bases, leaving 5 bases between them. CDR1 and CDR2 from the germline V gene are SGHDT and YYEEEE. This CDR3 spans 11 amino acids. This chain's CDR3 is CASSQYYEQYF. The CDR3 region has the DNA TGTGCCAGCAGCCAATACTACGAGCAGTACTTC.

A few counts support this clone. Other DNA variants within this sample encode the same CDR3. The J gene is TRBJ2-3, the V gene TRBV18; 12 nucleotides match TRBD2. The J segment lost 3 bases and the V segment lost 3 bases, leaving 1 base of the junction unmatched. Germline V CDR1 and CDR2: KGHSH, LQKENI. The CDR3 is 15 amino acids. CDR3 in DNA: TGTGCCAGCTCACCTGGACTAGCGGGGACAGATACGCAGTATTTT. It is translated as CASSPGLAGTDTQYF.

The genes are TRBV19 and TRBJ2-4, with a tentative D call TRBD2 (6 bases). The CDR3 length is 16 residues. Trimming left V 3 bases short and J 5 bases short, with 17 bases between. Looked up from germline, CDR1 is LNHDA and CDR2 is SQIVND (reference sequence). CDR3 residues: CASSILWGGGENIQYF. The DNA for the CDR3 is TGTGCCAGTAGTATCTTGTGGGGAGGTGGGGAAAACATTCAGTACTTC.

This clone was recorded a few times. The rearrangement links TRBV28 to TRBJ2-5; 7 bases fit TRBD1. V shed 8 bases and J 2 bases; nucleotides not matched to a gene: 8. This CDR3 is 14 amino acids long. Germline values: CDR1 MDHEN, CDR2 SYDVKM. The CDR3 reads CASHGTAPQETQYF. Written as DNA, the CDR3 is TGTGCCAGCCACGGGACAGCCCCTCAAGAGACCCAGTACTTC.

As concerns this clone: Other DNA sequences in the sample encode the same CDR3. This chain joins TRBV28 and TRBJ2-6; D gene ambiguous. Trimming removed 6 bases at V and 0 bases at J, with 9 bases between. The CDR3 sequence is 15 residues long. CDR1 is MDHEN, CDR2 SYDVKM, per germline. The CDR3 loop is CASSLRSSGANVLTF. Here the CDR3 DNA reads TGTGCCAGCAGCCTCAGAAGCTCTGGGGCCAACGTCCTGACTTTC.

The chain carries TRBV7-2 and TRBJ2-5; 11 bases line up with TRBD1. Germline V lookup: CDR1 SGHTA, CDR2 FQGNSA. With 4 bases clipped from V and 4 bases from J, the junction kept 5 bases outside the gene matches. The CDR3 totals 15 residues. CDR3 loop: CASSWDRGLGETQYF. CDR3 coding DNA: TGTGCCAGCAGCTGGGACAGGGGGTTAGGAGAGACCCAGTACTTC.

This chain uses TRBV6-6 with TRBJ2-1; 8 bases line up with TRBD2. Per germline, CDR1 MNHNY and CDR2 SVGAGI (reference sequence). V lost 4 bases, J lost 9 bases, and 11 bases stayed unmatched. This CDR3 has 15 amino acids. The CDR3 here is CASSSLGGGQGEQFF. CDR3 DNA sequence: TGTGCCAGCAGTTCTTTAGGCGGGGGGCAGGGTGAGCAGTTCTTC.

CDR3 in amino acids: CASSIDVLAWEKLFF. CDR3 DNA: TGTGCCAGTAGTATAGATGTCCTAGCTTGGGAAAAACTGTTTTTT. V and J are TRBV19 and TRBJ1-4; no clear D gene. Germline values: CDR1 LNHDA, CDR2 SQIVND (reference sequence). V was cut by 0 bases and J by 8 bases, with 13 bases left in between. The CDR3 is 15 residues long.

This clone was found a few times. This chain links TRBV4-3 with TRBJ2-1; 11 nucleotides align to TRBD2. CDR3 size: 18 residues. Trimming removed 1 base from V and 3 bases from J; junction bases left unmatched: 8. CDR1 LGHNA and CDR2 YSLEER come from the germline V gene. Here the CDR3 DNA reads TGCGCCAGCAGCCAAGTGACTAGCGGGATACCCTTCTACAATGAGCAGTTCTTC. This gives the protein CASSQVTSGIPFYNEQFF.

The rearrangement uses TRBV5-1 and TRBJ2-7; D gene ambiguous. Germline values: CDR1 SGHRS, CDR2 YFSETQ. The CDR3 is 13 amino acids. V was trimmed by 4 bases and J by 3 bases, leaving 11 bases between them. In DNA form, the CDR3 reads TGCGCCAGCAGCCAAGGGTCTTACTACGAGCAGTACTTC. Translating it yields CASSQGSYYEQYF.

Here the CDR3 DNA reads TGTGCCAGCAGTGAACCCGGGGTAGTAAAGACCCAGTACTTC. It codes for CASSEPGVVKTQYF. The chain uses TRBV25-1 and TRBJ2-5; possible D gene TRBD2, 5 bases. Germline V gene sequence: CDR1 MGHDK, CDR2 SYGVNS. The CDR3 extends over 14 amino acids. V lost 2 bases and J 6 bases, leaving 13 bases between the germline ends.

On this clone: This may come from a read error, since a much larger clone is one base off. The identical CDR3 is also encoded by other nucleotide sequences in the sample. The chain has TRBV4-3 and TRBJ2-6; D may be TRBD1 or TRBD2 (5 bases each). Germline CDR1 and CDR2: LGHNA and YSLEER. The CDR3 loop spans 14 amino acids. The CDR3 sequence: CASTPRAGANVLTF. The DNA of the CDR3 is TGCGCCAGCACGCCAAGGGCCGGGGCCAACGTCCTGACCTTC.